The clone carrying this T cell receptor (beta chain) occurred a few times. The authors' processing: How many nucleated cells were present was estimated from reference gene primer amplification. TCRdb keeps only in-frame clones here, not all; method: immunoSEQ multiplex PCR. That table furnishes V, J and clone size, whereas the DNA furnished D and trimming. This table has approximately 120,000 clones, almost 85% appearing once. The data belong to a study of blood T cell repertoires in COVID-19. This CDR3 has 15 amino acids. CDR1 and CDR2 from the germline V gene are SEHNR and FQNEAQ (reference sequence). V dropped 1 base and J dropped 4; count of bases not matched to a gene: 4.

This receptor was identified in a human donor in a cohort sampled during active COVID-19. The chain is built from TRBV7-9 and TRBJ2-4; the match to TRBD1 covers 7 bases. The specimen was peripheral blood. The CDR3 sequence: CASSLVQGPKNIQYF. The CDR3 coding sequence is TGTGCCAGCAGCTTAGTACAGGGGCCAAAAAACATTCAGTACTTC.